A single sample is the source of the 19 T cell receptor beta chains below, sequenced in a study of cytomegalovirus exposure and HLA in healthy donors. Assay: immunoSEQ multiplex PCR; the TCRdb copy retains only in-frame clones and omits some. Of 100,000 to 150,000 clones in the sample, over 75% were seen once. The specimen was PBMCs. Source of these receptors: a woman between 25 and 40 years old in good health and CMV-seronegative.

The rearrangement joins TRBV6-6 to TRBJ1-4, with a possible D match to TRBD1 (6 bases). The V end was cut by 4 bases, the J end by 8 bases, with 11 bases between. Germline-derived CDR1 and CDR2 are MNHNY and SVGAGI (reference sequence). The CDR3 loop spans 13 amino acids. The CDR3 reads CASSWYGGEKLFF. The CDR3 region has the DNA TGTGCCAGCAGTTGGTATGGGGGCGAAAAACTGTTTTTT.

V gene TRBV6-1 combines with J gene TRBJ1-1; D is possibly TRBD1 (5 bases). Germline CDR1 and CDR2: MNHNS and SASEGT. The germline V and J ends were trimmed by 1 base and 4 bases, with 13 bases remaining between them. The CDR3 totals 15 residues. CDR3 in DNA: TGTGCCAGCAGTGAAGGGGTGGGGCAGCTCACTGAAGCTTTCTTT. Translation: CASSEGVGQLTEAFF.

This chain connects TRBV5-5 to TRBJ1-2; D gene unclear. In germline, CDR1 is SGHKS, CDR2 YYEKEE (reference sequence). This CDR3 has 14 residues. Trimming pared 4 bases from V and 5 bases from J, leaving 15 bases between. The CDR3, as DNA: TGTGCCAGCAGCGCGGAAAGGCTTTCTTATGGCTACACCTTC. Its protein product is CASSAERLSYGYTF. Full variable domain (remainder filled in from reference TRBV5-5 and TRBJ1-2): DAGVTQSPTHLIKTRGQQVTLRCSPISGHKSVSWYQQVLGQGPQFIFQYYEKEERGRGNFPDRFSARQFPNYSSELNVNALLLGDSALYLCASSAERLSYGYTFGSGTRLTVV.

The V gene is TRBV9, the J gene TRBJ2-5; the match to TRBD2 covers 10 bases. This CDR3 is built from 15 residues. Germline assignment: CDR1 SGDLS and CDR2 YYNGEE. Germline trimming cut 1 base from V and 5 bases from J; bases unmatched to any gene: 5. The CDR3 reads CASSVSGGAGETQYF. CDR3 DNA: TGTGCCAGCAGCGTAAGCGGGGGGGCCGGGGAGACCCAGTACTTC.

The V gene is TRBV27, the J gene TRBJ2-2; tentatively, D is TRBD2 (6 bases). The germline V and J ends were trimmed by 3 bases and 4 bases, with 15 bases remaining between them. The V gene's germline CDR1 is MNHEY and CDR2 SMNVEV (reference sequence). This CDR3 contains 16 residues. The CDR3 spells CASSFLGIGGTGELFF. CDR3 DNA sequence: TGTGCCAGCAGTTTCCTCGGGATCGGGGGCACCGGGGAGCTGTTTTTT.

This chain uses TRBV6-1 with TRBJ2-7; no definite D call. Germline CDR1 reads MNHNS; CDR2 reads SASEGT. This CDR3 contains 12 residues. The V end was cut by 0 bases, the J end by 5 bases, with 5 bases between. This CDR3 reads CASSEAGNEQYF. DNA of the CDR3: TGTGCCAGCAGTGAAGCTGGCAACGAGCAGTACTTC.

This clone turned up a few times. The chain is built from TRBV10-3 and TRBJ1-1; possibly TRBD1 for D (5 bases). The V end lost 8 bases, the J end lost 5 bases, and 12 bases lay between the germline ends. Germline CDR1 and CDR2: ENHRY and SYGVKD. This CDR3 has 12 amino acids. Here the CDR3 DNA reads TGTGCCATCGGGGGGGAGGCGACTGAAGCTTTCTTT. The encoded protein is CAIGGEATEAFF.

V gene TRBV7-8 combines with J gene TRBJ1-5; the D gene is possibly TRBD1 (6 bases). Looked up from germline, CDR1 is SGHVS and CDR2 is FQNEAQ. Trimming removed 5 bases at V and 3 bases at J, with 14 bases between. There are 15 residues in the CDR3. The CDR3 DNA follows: TGTGCCAGCAGCGCCCAAAGGGGGTTCAATCAGCCCCAGCATTTT. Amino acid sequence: CASSAQRGFNQPQHF. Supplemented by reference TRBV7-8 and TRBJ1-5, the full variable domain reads GAGVSQSPRYKVAKRGQDVALRCDPISGHVSLFWYQQALGQGPEFLTYFQNEAQLDKSGLPSDRFFAERPEGSVSTLKIQRTQQEDSAVYLCASSAQRGFNQPQHFGDGTRLSIL.

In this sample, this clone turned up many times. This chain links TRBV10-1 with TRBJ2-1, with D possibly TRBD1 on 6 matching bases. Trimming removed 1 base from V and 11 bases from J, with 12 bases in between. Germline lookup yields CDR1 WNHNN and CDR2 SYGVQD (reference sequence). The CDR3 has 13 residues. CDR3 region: CASSELPRDKQFF. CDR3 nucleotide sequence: TGCGCCAGCAGTGAGTTACCCCGGGACAAGCAGTTCTTC.

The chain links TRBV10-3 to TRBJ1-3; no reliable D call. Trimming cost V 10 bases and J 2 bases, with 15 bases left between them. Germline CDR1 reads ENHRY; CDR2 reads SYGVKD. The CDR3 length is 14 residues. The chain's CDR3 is CATLTGGAGNTIYF. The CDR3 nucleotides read TGTGCCACCCTGACGGGCGGGGCTGGAAACACCATATATTTT.

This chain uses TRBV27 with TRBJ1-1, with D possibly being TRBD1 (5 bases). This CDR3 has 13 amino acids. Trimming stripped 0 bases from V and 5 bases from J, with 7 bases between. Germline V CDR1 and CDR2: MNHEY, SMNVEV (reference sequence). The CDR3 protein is CASSLSGVTEAFF. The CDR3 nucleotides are TGTGCCAGCAGTTTATCAGGGGTTACTGAAGCTTTCTTT.

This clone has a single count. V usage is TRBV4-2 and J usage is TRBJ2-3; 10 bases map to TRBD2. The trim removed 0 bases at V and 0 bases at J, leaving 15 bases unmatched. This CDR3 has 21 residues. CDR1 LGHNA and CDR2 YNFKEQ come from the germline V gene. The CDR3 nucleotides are TGTGCCAGCAGCCAAGAGGATGCGCAAGGACTAGCGGATATTAGCACAGATACGCAGTATTTT. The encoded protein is CASSQEDAQGLADISTDTQYF.

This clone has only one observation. CDR3 sequence reads: CASRRSRNTEAFF. DNA of the CDR3: TGTGCCAGCAGACGGAGCAGGAACACTGAAGCTTTCTTT. This chain uses TRBV2 with TRBJ1-1; D remains ambiguous. The germline gives CDR1 SNHLY, CDR2 FYNNEI. The CDR3 consists of 13 residues. The V end lost 6 bases, the J end lost 1 base, and 9 bases lay between the germline ends.

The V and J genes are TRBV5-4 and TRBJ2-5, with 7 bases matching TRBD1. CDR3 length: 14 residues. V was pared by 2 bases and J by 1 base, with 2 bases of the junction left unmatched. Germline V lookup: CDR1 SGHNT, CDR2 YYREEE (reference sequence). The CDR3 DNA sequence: TGTGCCAGCAGCTTACAGGGGCCCCAAGAGACCCAGTACTTC. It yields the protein CASSLQGPQETQYF.

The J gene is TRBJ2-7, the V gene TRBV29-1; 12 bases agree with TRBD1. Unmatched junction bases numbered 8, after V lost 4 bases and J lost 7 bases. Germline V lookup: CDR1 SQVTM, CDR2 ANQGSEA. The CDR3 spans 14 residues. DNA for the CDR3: TGCAGCGTTGCTCCCGGGACAGGGGGCAGTGAGCAGTACTTC. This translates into CSVAPGTGGSEQYF.

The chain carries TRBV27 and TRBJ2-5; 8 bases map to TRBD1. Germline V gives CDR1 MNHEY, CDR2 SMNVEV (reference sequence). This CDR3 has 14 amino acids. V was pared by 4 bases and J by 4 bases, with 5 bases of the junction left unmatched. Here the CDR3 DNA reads TGTGCCAGCAGTTCCAGGGGGCCCCCAGAGACCCAGTACTTC. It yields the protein CASSSRGPPETQYF.

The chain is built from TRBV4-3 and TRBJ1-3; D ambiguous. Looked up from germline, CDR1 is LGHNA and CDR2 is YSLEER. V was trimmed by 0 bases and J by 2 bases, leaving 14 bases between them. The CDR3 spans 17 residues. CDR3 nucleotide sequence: TGCGCCAGCAGCCAAGATCCGGGATTGCGGGCTGGAAACACCATATATTTT. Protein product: CASSQDPGLRAGNTIYF.

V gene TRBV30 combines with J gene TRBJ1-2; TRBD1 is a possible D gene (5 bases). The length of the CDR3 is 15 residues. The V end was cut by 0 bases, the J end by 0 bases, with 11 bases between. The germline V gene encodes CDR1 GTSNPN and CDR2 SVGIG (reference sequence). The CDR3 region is CAWSVGRAANYGYTF. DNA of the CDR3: TGTGCCTGGAGTGTAGGCAGGGCAGCTAACTATGGCTACACCTTC.

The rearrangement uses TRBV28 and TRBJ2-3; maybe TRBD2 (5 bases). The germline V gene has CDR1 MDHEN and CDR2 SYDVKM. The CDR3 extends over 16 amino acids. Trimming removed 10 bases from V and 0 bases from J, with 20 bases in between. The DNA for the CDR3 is TGTGCCACTGCTGAGTGGGGAGTCGCTAGCACAGATACGCAGTATTTT. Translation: CATAEWGVASTDTQYF. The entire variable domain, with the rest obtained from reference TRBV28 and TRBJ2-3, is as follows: DVKVTQSSRYLVKRTGEKVFLECVQDMDHENMFWYRQDPGLGLRLIYFSYDVKMKEKGDIPEGYSVSREKKERFSLILESASTNQTSMYLCATAEWGVASTDTQYFGPGTRLTVL.